One and the same sample provided the 7 T cell receptor beta chains below, sequenced in a study of blood T cell repertoires in COVID-19. The method was immunoSEQ multiplex PCR; TCRdb's version includes in-frame clones alone and lacks a portion of them. The top ten hold less than 2% of the sample, which has 400,000 to 500,000 clones, approximately 90% seen once. Sequenced sample: PBMCs or T cells enriched from blood (not recorded which). These receptors were taken from a woman in her thirties or forties who had recovered from COVID-19.

V is TRBV11-3 and J is TRBJ1-3; tentatively, D is TRBD1 (6 bases). Germline CDR1 is SGHNT and CDR2 is YENEEA. The length of the CDR3 is 15 residues. V was cut by 3 bases and J by 2 bases, with 11 bases left in between. CDR3 coding DNA: TGTGCCAGCAGCTTGGGACATCTCGCTGGAAACACCATATATTTT. The encoded protein is CASSLGHLAGNTIYF.

The chain links TRBV11-2 to TRBJ2-7; TRBD1 matches at 10 bases. The CDR3 loop spans 16 amino acids. V lost 1 base to trimming and J lost 6 bases; unmatched junction nucleotides: 9. Per the germline V gene, CDR1 is SGHAT and CDR2 is FQNNGV. Here the CDR3 reads CASSLGPGTGDGEQYF. The CDR3 nucleotides are TGTGCCAGCAGCTTAGGGCCCGGGACAGGGGACGGCGAGCAGTACTTC.

The CDR3, as DNA: TGTGCCAGCAGTTTACTCGGGACTAGCTCTTCCGATGAGCAGTTCTTC. Its protein product is CASSLLGTSSSDEQFF. The chain links TRBV27 to TRBJ2-1; TRBD2 aligns across 9 bases. Germline trimming cut 2 bases from V and 8 bases from J; bases unmatched to any gene: 10. CDR1 and CDR2 (germline): MNHEY, SMNVEV (reference sequence). The CDR3 is made up of 16 amino acids.

The chain combines TRBV12-3 or TRBV12-4 with TRBJ1-4; no clear D gene. The CDR3 is 11 amino acids. The V end was cut by 1 base, the J end by 13 bases, with 7 bases between. The DNA for the CDR3 is TGTGCCAGCAGTTTAGGGGGAGTACTGTTTTTT. Its protein is CASSLGGVLFF.

The sample holds one count of this clone. This sequence joins TRBV18 and TRBJ1-1; D is uncertain. CDR1 KGHSH and CDR2 LQKENI come from the germline V gene. V was trimmed by 3 bases and J by 2 bases, leaving 10 bases between them. The CDR3 contains 14 residues. CDR3 in amino acids: CASSPSRTNTEAFF. For the CDR3, the DNA is TGTGCCAGCTCACCTTCCAGGACTAACACTGAAGCTTTCTTT.

The chain combines TRBV7-9 with TRBJ1-2, with no clear D. The germline V gene encodes CDR1 SEHNR and CDR2 FQNEAQ (reference sequence). Trimming took 5 bases from V and 4 from J, leaving 14 bases between them. The CDR3 runs 14 residues. The CDR3 is CASSLGGSFYGYTF. The CDR3 DNA sequence: TGTGCCAGCAGCCTCGGAGGCAGCTTCTATGGCTACACCTTC.

The chain recombines TRBV6-5 with TRBJ1-1; D is possibly TRBD1 (6 bases). V was cut by 6 bases and J by 10 bases, with 15 bases left in between. The CDR3 has 12 residues. Germline V gives CDR1 MNHEY, CDR2 SVGAGI. The CDR3 loop reads CASRAGGARAFF. The CDR3 nucleotides are TGTGCCAGCAGGGCCGGGGGGGCCAGAGCTTTCTTT.